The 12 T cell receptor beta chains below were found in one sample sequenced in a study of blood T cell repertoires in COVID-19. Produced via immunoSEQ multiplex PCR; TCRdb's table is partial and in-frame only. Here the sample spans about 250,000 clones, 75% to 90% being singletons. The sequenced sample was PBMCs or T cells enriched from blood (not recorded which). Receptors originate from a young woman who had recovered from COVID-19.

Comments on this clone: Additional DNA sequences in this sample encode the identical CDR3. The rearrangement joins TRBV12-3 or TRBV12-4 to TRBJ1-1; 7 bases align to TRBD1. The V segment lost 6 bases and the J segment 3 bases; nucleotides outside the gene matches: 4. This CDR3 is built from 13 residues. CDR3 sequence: CASRAGGYTEAFF. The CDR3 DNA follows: TGTGCCAGCAGGGCAGGGGGTTACACTGAAGCTTTCTTT.

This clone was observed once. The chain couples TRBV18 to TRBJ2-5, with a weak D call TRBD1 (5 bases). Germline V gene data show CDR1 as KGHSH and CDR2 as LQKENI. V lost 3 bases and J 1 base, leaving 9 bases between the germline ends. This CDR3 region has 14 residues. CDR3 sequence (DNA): TGTGCCAGCTCACCTCAGCAGGGCCAAGAGACCCAGTACTTC. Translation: CASSPQQGQETQYF.

The CDR3 region has the DNA TGTGCCAGCAGCCAAGAATATGGGACAGGGGGCGACTATGGCTACACCTTC. Translation gives CASSQEYGTGGDYGYTF. V and J are TRBV3-1 (or the pseudogene TRBV3-2) and TRBJ1-2; TRBD1 agrees at 12 bases. Germline CDR1 and CDR2: LGHDT and YNNKEL (reference sequence). CDR3 length: 17 amino acids. V gave up 0 bases and J gave up 3 bases; unmatched junction bases: 5.

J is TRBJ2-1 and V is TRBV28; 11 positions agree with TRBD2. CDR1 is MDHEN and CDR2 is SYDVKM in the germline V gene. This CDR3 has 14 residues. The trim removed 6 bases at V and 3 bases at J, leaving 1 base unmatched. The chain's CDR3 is CASRTSGVYNEQFF. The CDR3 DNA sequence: TGTGCCAGCAGGACTAGCGGGGTCTACAATGAGCAGTTCTTC.

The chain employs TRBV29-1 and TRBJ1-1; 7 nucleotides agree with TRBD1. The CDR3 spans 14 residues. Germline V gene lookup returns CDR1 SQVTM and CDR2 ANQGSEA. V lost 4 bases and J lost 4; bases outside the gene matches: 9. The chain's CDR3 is CSVGATGWGTEAFF. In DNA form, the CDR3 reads TGCAGCGTTGGAGCGACAGGGTGGGGCACTGAAGCTTTCTTT.

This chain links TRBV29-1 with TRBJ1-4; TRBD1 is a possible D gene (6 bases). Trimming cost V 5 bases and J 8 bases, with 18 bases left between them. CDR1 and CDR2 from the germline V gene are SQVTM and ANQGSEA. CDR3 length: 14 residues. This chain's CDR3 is CSVLRGSGREKLFF. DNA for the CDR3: TGCAGCGTTTTGAGGGGGTCGGGGAGAGAAAAACTGTTTTTT. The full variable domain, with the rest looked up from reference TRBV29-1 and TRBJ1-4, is SAVISQKPSRDICQRGTSLTIQCQVDSQVTMMFWYRQQPGQSLTLIATANQGSEATYESGFVIDKFPISRPNLTFSTLTVSNMSPEDSSIYLCSVLRGSGREKLFFGSGTQLSVL.

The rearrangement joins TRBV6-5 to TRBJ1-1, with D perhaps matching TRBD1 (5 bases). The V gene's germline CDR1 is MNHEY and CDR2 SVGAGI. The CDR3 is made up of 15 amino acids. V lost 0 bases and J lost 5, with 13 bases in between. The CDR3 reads CASSYSARADTEAFF. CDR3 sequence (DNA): TGTGCCAGCAGTTACTCAGCCAGGGCGGATACTGAAGCTTTCTTT.

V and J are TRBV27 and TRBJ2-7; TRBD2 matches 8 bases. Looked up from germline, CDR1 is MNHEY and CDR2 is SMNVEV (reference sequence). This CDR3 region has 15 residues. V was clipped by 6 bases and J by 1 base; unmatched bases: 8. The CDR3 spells CASSLGVAGSYEQYF. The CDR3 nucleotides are TGTGCCAGCAGCTTAGGGGTAGCGGGGTCCTACGAGCAGTACTTC.

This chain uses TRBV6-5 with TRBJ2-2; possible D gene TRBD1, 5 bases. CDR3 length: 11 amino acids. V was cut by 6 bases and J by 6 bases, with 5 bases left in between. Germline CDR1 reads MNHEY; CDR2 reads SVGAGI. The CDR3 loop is CASRGAGELFF. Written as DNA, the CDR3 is TGTGCCAGCAGAGGGGCCGGGGAGCTGTTTTTT.

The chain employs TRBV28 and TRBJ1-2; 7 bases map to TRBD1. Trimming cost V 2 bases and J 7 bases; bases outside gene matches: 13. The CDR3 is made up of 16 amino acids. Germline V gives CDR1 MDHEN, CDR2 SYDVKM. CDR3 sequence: CASSLAKGALFFGYTF. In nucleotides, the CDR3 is TGTGCCAGCAGTTTAGCTAAGGGGGCGCTTTTCTTTGGCTACACCTTC.

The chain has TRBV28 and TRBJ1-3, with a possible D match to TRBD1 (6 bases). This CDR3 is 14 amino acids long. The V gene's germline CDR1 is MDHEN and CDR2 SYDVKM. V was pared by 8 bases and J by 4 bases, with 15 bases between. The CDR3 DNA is TGTGCCAGCGCTTCCGGGGGGCAAGGAAACACCATATATTTT. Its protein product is CASASGGQGNTIYF.

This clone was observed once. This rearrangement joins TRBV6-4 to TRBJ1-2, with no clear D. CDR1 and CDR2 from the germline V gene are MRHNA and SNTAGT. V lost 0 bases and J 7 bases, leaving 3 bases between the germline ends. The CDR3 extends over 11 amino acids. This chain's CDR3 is CASSDSLGYTF. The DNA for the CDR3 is TGTGCCAGCAGTGACTCACTTGGCTACACCTTC.